This T cell receptor (beta chain) was sequenced during a study of cytomegalovirus exposure and HLA in healthy donors. Study conclusions and caveats: A further, later analysis showed that HLA-associated TCR beta chains (compared with equally common others) were more clonally expanded. Researchers had no immune exposure information except CMV serostatus available.

PCR primers comprised 60 Vbeta and 13 Jbeta primers. Source study methods: Later analysis identified tens of millions of unique TCR beta chains, 9 million to 12 million shared. The assay was immunoSEQ multiplex PCR, and TCRdb's table has in-frame clones only and misses some. D and trimming come from the DNA, and the V and J calls and clone size come from that table. With under 120,000 clones in the sample, the ten largest clones hold 0.55% to 0.65%. Note on this clone: The antigen remains unidentified.

Likely unrecorded immune exposures existed in these nominally healthy donors. Sequencing used PBMCs. The TCR was taken from a man in his fifties in good health and CMV-seronegative.

The DNA of the CDR3 is TGTGCCAGCAATAGCGGGATCACCTACGAGCAGTACTTC. Amino acids: CASNSGITYEQYF. The chain employs TRBV2 and TRBJ2-7; 8 bases agree with TRBD2. The CDR3 contains 13 residues. J lost 2 bases, V lost 7 bases, and 4 bases had no gene match. From germline, CDR1 is SNHLY and CDR2 FYNNEI.